The sequence of this T cell receptor beta chain was determined in a study of shared clonotypes between healthy human individuals. This CDR3 is 17 amino acids long. Deletions cut 4 bases from V and 0 bases from J, with 14 bases between. The germline CDR1 and CDR2 sequences are SGHRS and YFSETQ. A deep-level run was used for the assay. The method was immunoSEQ multiplex PCR; TCRdb's version includes in-frame clones alone and lacks a portion of them. This sample has millions of clones, with approximately 90% found just once. The receptor comes from a man aged 18 to 29 in good health. The specimen was naive CD4+ T cells sorted from blood. Noted subset: CD45RA+ positively selected. The chain is built from TRBV5-1 and TRBJ1-6; D not certain. The chain's CDR3 is CASSDPSSGSYNSPLHF. The DNA of the CDR3 is TGCGCCAGCAGCGACCCCTCCTCGGGCTCCTATAATTCACCCCTCCACTTT.